The 10 T cell receptor beta chains below come from one sample, sequenced in a study of T cell changes during pregnancy in multiple sclerosis. Method: immunoSEQ multiplex PCR; TCRdb's copy keeps in-frame clones and lacks some. Of 40,000 to 55,000 clones listed, roughly nine tenths were seen once; the top ten hold 6.5% to 8.5%. The sequenced sample was CD8+ T cells from peripheral blood mononuclear cells, obtained in the second trimester of pregnancy. These receptor sequences come from a female donor with multiple sclerosis, enrolled in a pregnancy study.

This clone was picked up one time. This rearrangement joins TRBV7-8 to TRBJ2-1; D might be TRBD2 (6 bases). This CDR3 comprises 17 residues. The germline gives CDR1 SGHVS, CDR2 FQNEAQ. Trimming left V 0 bases short and J 0 bases short, with 12 bases between. CDR3 sequence: CASSLAVLAFSYNEQFF. CDR3 DNA sequence: TGTGCCAGCAGCTTAGCCGTACTAGCCTTCTCCTACAATGAGCAGTTCTTC. The variable domain in full, with the rest retrieved from reference TRBV7-8 and TRBJ2-1, is GAGVSQSPRYKVAKRGQDVALRCDPISGHVSLFWYQQALGQGPEFLTYFQNEAQLDKSGLPSDRFFAERPEGSVSTLKIQRTQQEDSAVYLCASSLAVLAFSYNEQFFGPGTRLTVL.

V gene TRBV18 combines with J gene TRBJ1-2, with D possibly being TRBD1 (5 bases). The V gene's germline CDR1 is KGHSH and CDR2 LQKENI. The length of the CDR3 is 12 residues. The V end was cut by 3 bases, the J end by 10 bases, with 12 bases between. The CDR3 DNA reads TGTGCCAGCTCACCTGACAGTCCTTTCTACACCTTC. This encodes CASSPDSPFYTF.

The chain's CDR3 is CASIGVGKEGYGYTF. In DNA form, the CDR3 reads TGTGCCAGCATCGGGGTGGGAAAGGAAGGGTATGGCTACACCTTC. The V gene is TRBV5-5, the J gene TRBJ1-2; D gene ambiguous. CDR1 is SGHKS, CDR2 YYEKEE, per germline (reference sequence). There are 15 residues in the CDR3. Trimming took off 6 bases at V and 5 bases at J, with 20 bases between the two ends.

This clone has at least ten counts. This chain joins TRBV19 and TRBJ2-7; D remains unclear. This CDR3 contains 15 residues. The V and J ends lost 5 bases and 3 bases respectively, with 17 bases between them. The germline V gene encodes CDR1 LNHDA and CDR2 SQIVND (reference sequence). DNA of the CDR3: TGTGCCAGTAGTCCCAACTACGGAATTAGCTACGAGCAGTACTTC. Its translation: CASSPNYGISYEQYF.

The genes are TRBV5-7 and TRBJ1-5, with TRBD1 matching 9 bases. TRBV5-7 is treated as an ORF (open reading frame) with a function not yet certain. CDR3 size: 16 residues. V shed 5 bases, J shed 7 bases, and the junction held 13 bases outside the gene matches. For the CDR3, the DNA is TGTGCCAGCAGAGGAGCACCGGGACAGGGCTGGCAGCCCCAGCATTTT. Amino acid sequence: CASRGAPGQGWQPQHF.

The V call is TRBV27, the J call TRBJ2-3, with 7 bases that match TRBD1. Germline V gene lookup returns CDR1 MNHEY and CDR2 SMNVEV (reference sequence). The CDR3 length is 17 residues. The V gene end was trimmed by 7 bases and the J gene end by 0 bases; junction bases not matched to a gene: 13. CDR3 sequence reads: CASISRGGSASTDTQYF. DNA for the CDR3: TGTGCCAGCATAAGTAGAGGGGGCAGCGCAAGCACAGATACGCAGTATTTT.

The chain recombines TRBV7-6 with TRBJ1-4; D is ambiguous. This CDR3 contains 12 residues. CDR1 SGHVS and CDR2 FNYEAQ come from the germline V gene. In nucleotides, the CDR3 is TGTGCAAGCCAGGAGGCGAATGAAAAACTGTTTTTT. Translating gives CASQEANEKLFF.

The chain has TRBV7-9 and TRBJ1-5, with D hard to call. V shed 1 base and J shed 5 bases, with 6 bases lying between them. Germline CDR1 and CDR2: SEHNR and FQNEAQ (reference sequence). The CDR3 is made up of 13 amino acids. CDR3 sequence (DNA): TGTGCCAGCAGCTTAGGCGGGTATCAGCCCCAGCATTTT. This sequence encodes CASSLGGYQPQHF.

This chain connects TRBV28 to TRBJ2-5; 12 bases are shared with TRBD2. The CDR3 sequence is 16 residues long. Trimming took 5 bases from V and 4 from J; bases not matched to a gene: 8. Germline V lookup: CDR1 MDHEN, CDR2 SYDVKM. The CDR3 region has the DNA TGTGCCAGCAGTGCTAGCGGGGGGGTCTCAGGAGAGACCCAGTACTTC. Residues: CASSASGGVSGETQYF.

The CDR3 DNA reads TGTGCCAGCAGTGAACTTCCGGGACAGACCGACAATGAGCAGTTCTTC. Amino acid sequence: CASSELPGQTDNEQFF. V is TRBV25-1 and J is TRBJ2-1, with TRBD1 matching 7 bases. Germline V CDR1 and CDR2: MGHDK, SYGVNS. J was trimmed by 5 bases and V by 2 bases; bases with no gene match: 9. The CDR3 has 16 residues.